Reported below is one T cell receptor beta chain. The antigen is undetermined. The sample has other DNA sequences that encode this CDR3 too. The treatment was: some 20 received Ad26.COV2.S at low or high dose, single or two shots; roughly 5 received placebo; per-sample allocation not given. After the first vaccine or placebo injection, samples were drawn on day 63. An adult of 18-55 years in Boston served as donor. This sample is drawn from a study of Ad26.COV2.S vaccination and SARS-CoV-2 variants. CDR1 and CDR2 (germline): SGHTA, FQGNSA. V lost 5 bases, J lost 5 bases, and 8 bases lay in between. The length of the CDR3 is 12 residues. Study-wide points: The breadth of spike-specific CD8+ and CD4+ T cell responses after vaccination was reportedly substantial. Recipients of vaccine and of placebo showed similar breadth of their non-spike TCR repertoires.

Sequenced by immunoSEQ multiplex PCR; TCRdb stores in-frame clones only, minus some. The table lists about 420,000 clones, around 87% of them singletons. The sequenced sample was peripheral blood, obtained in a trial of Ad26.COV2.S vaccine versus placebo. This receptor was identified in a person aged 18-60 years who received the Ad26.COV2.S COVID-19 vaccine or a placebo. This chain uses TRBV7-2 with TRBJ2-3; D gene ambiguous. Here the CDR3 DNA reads TGTGCCAGCAGCGCAGGCCTAGATACGCAGTATTTT. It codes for CASSAGLDTQYF.